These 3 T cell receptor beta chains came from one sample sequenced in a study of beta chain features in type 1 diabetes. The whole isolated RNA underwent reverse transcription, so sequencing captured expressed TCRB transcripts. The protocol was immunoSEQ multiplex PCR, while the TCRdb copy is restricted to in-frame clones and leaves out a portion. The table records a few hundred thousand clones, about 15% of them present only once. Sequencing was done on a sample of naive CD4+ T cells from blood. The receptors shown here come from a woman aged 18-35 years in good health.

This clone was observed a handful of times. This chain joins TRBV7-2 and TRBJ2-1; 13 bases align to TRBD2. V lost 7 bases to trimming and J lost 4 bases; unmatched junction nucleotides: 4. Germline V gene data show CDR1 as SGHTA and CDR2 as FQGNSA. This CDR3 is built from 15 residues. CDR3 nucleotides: TGTGCCAGCACCGAGGGACTAGCGGGGTACAATGAGCAGTTCTTC. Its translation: CASTEGLAGYNEQFF.

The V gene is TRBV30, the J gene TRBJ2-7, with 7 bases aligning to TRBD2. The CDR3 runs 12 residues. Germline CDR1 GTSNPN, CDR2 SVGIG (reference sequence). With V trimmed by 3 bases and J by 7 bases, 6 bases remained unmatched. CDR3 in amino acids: CAWSRGGEEQYF. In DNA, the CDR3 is TGTGCCTGGAGCCGTGGGGGGGAAGAGCAGTACTTC. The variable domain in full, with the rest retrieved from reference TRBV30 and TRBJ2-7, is SQTIHQWPATLVQPVGSPLSLECTVEGTSNPNLYWYRQAAGRGLQLLFYSVGIGQISSEVPQNLSASRPQDRQFILSSKKLLLSDSGFYLCAWSRGGEEQYFGPGTRLTVT.

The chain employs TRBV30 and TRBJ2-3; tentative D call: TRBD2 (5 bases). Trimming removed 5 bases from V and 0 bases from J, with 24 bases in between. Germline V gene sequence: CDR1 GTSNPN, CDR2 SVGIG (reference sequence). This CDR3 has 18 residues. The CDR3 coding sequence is TGTGCCTGGGGGGTCTCCTGGACTCACACTACGAGCACAGATACGCAGTATTTT. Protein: CAWGVSWTHTTSTDTQYF.